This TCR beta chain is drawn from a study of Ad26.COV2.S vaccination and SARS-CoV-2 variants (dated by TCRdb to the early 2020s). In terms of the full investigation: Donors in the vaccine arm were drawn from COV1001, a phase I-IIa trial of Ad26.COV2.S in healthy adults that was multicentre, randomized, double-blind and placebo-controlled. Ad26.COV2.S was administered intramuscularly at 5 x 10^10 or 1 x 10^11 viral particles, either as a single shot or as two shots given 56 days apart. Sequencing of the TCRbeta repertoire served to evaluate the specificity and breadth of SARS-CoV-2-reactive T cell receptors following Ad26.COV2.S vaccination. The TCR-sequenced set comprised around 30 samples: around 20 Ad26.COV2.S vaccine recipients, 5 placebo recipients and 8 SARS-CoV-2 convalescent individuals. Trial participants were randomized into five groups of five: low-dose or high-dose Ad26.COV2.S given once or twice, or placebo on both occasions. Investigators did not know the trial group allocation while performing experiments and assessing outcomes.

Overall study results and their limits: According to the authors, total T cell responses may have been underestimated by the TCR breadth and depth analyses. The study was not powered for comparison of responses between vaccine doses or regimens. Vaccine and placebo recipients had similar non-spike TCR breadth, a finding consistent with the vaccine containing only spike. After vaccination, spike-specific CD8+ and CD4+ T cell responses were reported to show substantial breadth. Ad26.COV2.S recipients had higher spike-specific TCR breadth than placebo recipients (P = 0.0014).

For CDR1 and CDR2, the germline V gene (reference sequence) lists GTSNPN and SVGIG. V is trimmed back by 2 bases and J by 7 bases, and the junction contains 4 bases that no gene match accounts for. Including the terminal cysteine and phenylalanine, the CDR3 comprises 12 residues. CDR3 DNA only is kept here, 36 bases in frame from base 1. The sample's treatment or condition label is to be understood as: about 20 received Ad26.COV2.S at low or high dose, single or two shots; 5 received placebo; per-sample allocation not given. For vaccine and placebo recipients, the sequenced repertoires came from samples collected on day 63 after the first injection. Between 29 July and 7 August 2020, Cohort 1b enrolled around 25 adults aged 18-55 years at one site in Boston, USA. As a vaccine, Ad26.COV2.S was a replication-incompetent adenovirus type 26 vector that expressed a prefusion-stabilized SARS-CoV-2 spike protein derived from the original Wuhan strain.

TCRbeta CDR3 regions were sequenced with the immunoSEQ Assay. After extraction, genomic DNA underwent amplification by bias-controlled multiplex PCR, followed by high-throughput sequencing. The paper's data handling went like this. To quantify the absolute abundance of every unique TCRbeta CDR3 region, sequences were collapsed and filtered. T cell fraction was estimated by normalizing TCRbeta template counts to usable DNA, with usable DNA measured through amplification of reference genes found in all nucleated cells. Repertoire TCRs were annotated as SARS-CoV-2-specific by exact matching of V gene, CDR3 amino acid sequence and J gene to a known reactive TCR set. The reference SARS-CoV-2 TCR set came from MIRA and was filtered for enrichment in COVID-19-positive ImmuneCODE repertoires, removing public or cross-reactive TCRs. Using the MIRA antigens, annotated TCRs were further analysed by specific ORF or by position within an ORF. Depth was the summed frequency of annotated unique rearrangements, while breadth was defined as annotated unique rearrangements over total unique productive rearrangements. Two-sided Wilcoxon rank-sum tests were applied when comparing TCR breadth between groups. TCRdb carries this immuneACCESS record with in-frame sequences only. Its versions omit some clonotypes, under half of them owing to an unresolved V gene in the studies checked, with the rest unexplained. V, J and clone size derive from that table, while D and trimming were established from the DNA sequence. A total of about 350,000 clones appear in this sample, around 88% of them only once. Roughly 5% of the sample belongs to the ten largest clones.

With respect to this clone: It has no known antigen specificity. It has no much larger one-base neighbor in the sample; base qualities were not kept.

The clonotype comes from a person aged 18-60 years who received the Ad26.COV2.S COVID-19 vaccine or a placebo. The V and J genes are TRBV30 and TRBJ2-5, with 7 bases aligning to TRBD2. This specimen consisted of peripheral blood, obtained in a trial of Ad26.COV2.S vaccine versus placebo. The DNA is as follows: TGTGCCTGGAGTTGGGGGGGAAGGACCCAGTACTTC. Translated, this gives CAWSWGGRTQYF.